Each of the 30 T cell receptor beta chains below was sequenced from the same sample in a study of T cell responses to AZD1222 COVID-19 vaccine (dated by TCRdb to about 2021). Libraries were made using the immunoSEQ multiplex PCR assay. TCRdb re-hosts the immuneACCESS table, in-frame sequences only. Its copies lack some clones; in the studies checked, an unresolved V gene accounts for under half of them, and the cause for the rest is not known. The sample table lists some 180,000 clones, 80% to 95% of them with a count of one. The ten largest clones represent 10% of the sample. The sample's time point label is to be understood as: baseline before first vaccination. Here the sequenced sample was peripheral blood, taken on day 0 of AZD1222 vaccination. Receptors were obtained from an adult in good health.

In its sample, this clone was seen a few times. The chain couples TRBV18 to TRBJ2-7; D possibly uses TRBD1 or TRBD2 (6 bases each). Germline CDR1 is KGHSH and CDR2 is LQKENI. V was pared by 5 bases and J by 4 bases, with 15 bases between. The CDR3 extends over 14 amino acids. CDR3 bases: TGTGCCAGCTCATCACAGGGCGGGAAGTACGAGCAGTACGTC. This gives the protein CASSSQGGKYEQYV.

The chain is built from TRBV19 and TRBJ1-1, with 7 bases fitting TRBD1. The CDR3 totals 13 residues. Germline-derived CDR1 and CDR2 are LNHDA and SQIVND (reference sequence). V was clipped by 8 bases and J by 12 bases; unmatched bases: 15. CDR3 protein: CASSWGGTGDPFF. CDR3 coding DNA: TGTGCCAGTTCCTGGGGGGGAACAGGGGACCCTTTCTTT.

The CDR3 protein is CASSRQAASYGYTF. As DNA, the CDR3 is TGTGCCAGCAGTAGACAGGCGGCGAGCTATGGCTACACCTTC. The genes are TRBV2 and TRBJ1-2, with D perhaps TRBD1 (6 bases). With 5 bases removed from V and 4 bases from J, the gap between germline ends came to 14 bases. The CDR3 has 14 amino acids. Germline V CDR1 and CDR2: SNHLY, FYNNEI. The entire variable domain, with the rest obtained from reference TRBV2 and TRBJ1-2, is as follows: EPEVTQTPSHQVTQMGQEVILRCVPISNHLYFYWYRQILGQKVEFLVSFYNNEISEKSEIFDDQFSVERPDGSNFTLKIRSTKLEDSAMYFCASSRQAASYGYTFGSGTRLTVV.

The genes are TRBV24-1 and TRBJ1-5, with TRBD1 as a possible D gene (5 bases). Trimming pared 4 bases from V and 0 bases from J, leaving 9 bases between. Germline assignment: CDR1 KGHDR and CDR2 SFDVKD. The CDR3 extends over 15 amino acids. CDR3 sequence (DNA): TGTGCCACCAGTGACGGGGCGGATAGCAATCAGCCCCAGCATTTT. Its protein product is CATSDGADSNQPQHF.

V is TRBV18 and J is TRBJ1-2; D remains unclear. There are 14 residues in the CDR3. Germline V gives CDR1 KGHSH, CDR2 LQKENI. V shed 2 bases and J shed 4 bases, with 11 bases lying between them. The CDR3 coding sequence is TGTGCCAGCTCACCAACGGAAGGGAGCTATGGCTACACCTTC. The encoded protein is CASSPTEGSYGYTF.

This chain joins TRBV30 and TRBJ2-1; D could derive from TRBD1 or TRBD2 (6 bases each). V lost 4 bases to trimming and J lost 5 bases, with 15 bases between them. The CDR3 has 14 residues. The germline gives CDR1 GTSNPN, CDR2 SVGIG (reference sequence). The CDR3 spells CAWTLGGPHNEQFF. Written as DNA, the CDR3 is TGTGCCTGGACTCTAGGGGGGCCCCACAATGAGCAGTTCTTC.

The chain joins TRBV15 to TRBJ2-1; no reliable D call. Germline CDR1 and CDR2: LNHNV and YYDKDF (reference sequence). The CDR3 spans 15 residues. V lost 0 bases and J lost 8, with 14 bases in between. In nucleotides, the CDR3 is TGTGCCACCAGCAGAGATAGGCCGGGTGGGGATGAGCAGTTCTTC. Encoded protein: CATSRDRPGGDEQFF.

The chain has TRBV30 and TRBJ1-2, with 12 positions matching TRBD1. The CDR3 covers 14 residues. The germline CDR1 and CDR2 sequences are GTSNPN and SVGIG (reference sequence). Here the CDR3 DNA reads TGTGCTATCCCCGGGACAGGGGGCATATATGGCTACACCTTC. It specifies CAIPGTGGIYGYTF. The full variable domain, rest sourced from reference TRBV30 and TRBJ1-2, is SQTIHQWPATLVQPVGSPLSLECTVEGTSNPNLYWYRQAAGRGLQLLFYSVGIGQISSEVPQNLSASRPQDRQFILSSKKLLLSDSGFYLCAIPGTGGIYGYTFGSGTRLTVV.

The V and J genes are TRBV19 and TRBJ1-5; 9 positions agree with TRBD1. Germline CDR1 reads LNHDA; CDR2 reads SQIVND (reference sequence). The CDR3 runs 15 residues. The V and J ends lost 3 bases and 4 bases, in that order; junction bases with no gene match: 4. As DNA, the CDR3 is TGTGCCAGTAGTATGCGCGGGACAGGGAATCAGCCCCAGCATTTT. Translated, it gives CASSMRGTGNQPQHF.

J is TRBJ1-2 and V is TRBV3-1 (or the pseudogene TRBV3-2), with D perhaps TRBD1 (5 bases). The germline gives CDR1 LGHDT, CDR2 YNNKEL (reference sequence). The CDR3 is 15 residues long. Between the trimmed V and J ends, which lost 1 base and 5 bases, there was a span of 14 bases. The DNA of the CDR3 is TGTGCCAGCAGCCAAGGAGCCGGGGCCCTATATGGCTACACCTTC. Translation: CASSQGAGALYGYTF.

V is TRBV7-9 and J is TRBJ2-5; TRBD2 aligns across 9 bases. V dropped 2 bases and J dropped 3; count of bases not matched to a gene: 4. CDR1 is SEHNR, CDR2 FQNEAQ, per germline (reference sequence). The CDR3 spans 15 residues. The CDR3 nucleotides read TGTGCCAGCAGCTTATCTAGCGGGGATAAAGAGACCCAGTACTTC. Residues: CASSLSSGDKETQYF.

The rearrangement joins TRBV19 to TRBJ2-1; the D gene is possibly TRBD1 (7 bases). The CDR3 runs 15 residues. The germline V gene has CDR1 LNHDA and CDR2 SQIVND (reference sequence). V was cut by 3 bases and J by 8 bases, with 17 bases left in between. The DNA of the CDR3 is TGTGCCAGTAGTATTCGGACAGGTGGAGGGGATGAGCAGTTCTTC. Protein sequence: CASSIRTGGGDEQFF.

This chain joins TRBV19 and TRBJ2-7, with TRBD2 matching over 10 bases. The CDR3 contains 13 residues. Trimming took 11 bases from V and 1 from J; bases not matched to a gene: 5. Looked up from germline, CDR1 is LNHDA and CDR2 is SQIVND (reference sequence). The CDR3 loop reads CAAGTSASYEQYF. The DNA of the CDR3 is TGTGCCGCAGGGACTAGCGCGTCCTACGAGCAGTACTTC.

This rearrangement joins TRBV7-8 to TRBJ2-6; D remains unclear. CDR3 length equals 16 residues. V was pared by 2 bases and J by 1 base, with 9 bases between. The germline gives CDR1 SGHVS, CDR2 FQNEAQ. The CDR3 sequence: CASSLNLGSGANVLTF. The CDR3 DNA reads TGTGCCAGCAGCTTAAATTTGGGTTCTGGGGCCAACGTCCTGACTTTC.

Here the CDR3 reads CASRPTGTYGYTF. CDR3 nucleotides: TGTGCCAGCAGGCCAACAGGAACCTATGGCTACACCTTC. The chain employs TRBV5-6 and TRBJ1-2, with D possibly being TRBD1 (5 bases). Germline V lookup: CDR1 SGHDT, CDR2 YYEEEE. This CDR3 contains 13 residues. Trimming removed 5 bases from V and 4 bases from J, with 12 bases in between. The whole variable domain, remainder taken from reference TRBV5-6 and TRBJ1-2, is DAGVTQSPTHLIKTRGQQVTLRCSPKSGHDTVSWYQQALGQGPQFIFQYYEEEERQRGNFPDRFSGHQFPNYSSELNVNALLLGDSALYLCASRPTGTYGYTFGSGTRLTVV.

This clone was counted once. The rearrangement joins TRBV18 to TRBJ2-7, with 7 bases aligning to TRBD1. There are 15 residues in the CDR3. Losses at the gene ends were 2 bases for V and 2 bases for J; bases not matched to a gene: 6. CDR1 is KGHSH and CDR2 is LQKENI in the germline V gene. The CDR3 DNA reads as TGTGCCAGCTCACCAAGTCCGGGACAGACCTACGAGCAGTACTTC. It is translated as CASSPSPGQTYEQYF. Drawing the rest from reference TRBV18 and TRBJ2-7, the complete variable domain is NAGVMQNPRHLVRRRGQEARLRCSPMKGHSHVYWYRQLPEEGLKFMVYLQKENIIDESGMPKERFSAEFPKEGPSILRIQQVVRGDSAAYFCASSPSPGQTYEQYFGPGTRLTVT.

The V call is TRBV7-2, the J call TRBJ2-1, with TRBD2 matching over 7 bases. The V and J ends lost 0 bases and 4 bases, in that order; junction bases with no gene match: 6. The germline gives CDR1 SGHTA, CDR2 FQGNSA. This CDR3 is 16 amino acids long. This CDR3 is CASSLAWGGNYNEQFF. In DNA form, the CDR3 reads TGTGCCAGCAGCTTAGCGTGGGGAGGGAATTACAATGAGCAGTTCTTC.

The genes are TRBV7-8 and TRBJ2-4, with 7 positions matching TRBD2. Germline V gene lookup returns CDR1 SGHVS and CDR2 FQNEAQ. This CDR3 has 16 residues. Trimming cost V 5 bases and J 0 bases; bases outside gene matches: 7. The CDR3 coding sequence is TGTGCCAGCAGCCCAACCCGGGGGGTAGCCAAAAACATTCAGTACTTC. It yields the protein CASSPTRGVAKNIQYF.

This chain links TRBV3-1 (or the pseudogene TRBV3-2) with TRBJ1-1; the D gene is possibly TRBD1 (5 bases). With 3 bases removed from V and 1 base from J, the gap between germline ends came to 12 bases. Looked up from germline, CDR1 is LGHDT and CDR2 is YNNKEL (reference sequence). The CDR3 consists of 15 residues. The CDR3 loop reads CASSQSGLGNTEAFF. CDR3 coding DNA: TGTGCCAGCAGCCAGTCAGGGTTAGGGAACACTGAAGCTTTCTTT.

This chain connects TRBV15 to TRBJ1-2; no definite D call. Per germline, CDR1 LNHNV and CDR2 YYDKDF (reference sequence). The CDR3 runs to 13 residues. V lost 4 bases and J 4 bases, leaving 10 bases between the germline ends. CDR3: CATSKRAAYGYTF. The CDR3 DNA is TGTGCCACCAGCAAACGGGCGGCCTATGGCTACACCTTC.

The chain joins TRBV19 to TRBJ2-6; D is ambiguous. The CDR3 totals 13 residues. V lost 10 bases to trimming and J lost 0 bases, with 7 bases between them. Germline CDR1 LNHDA, CDR2 SQIVND (reference sequence). The CDR3 loop reads CATRRSGANVLTF. The CDR3 bases are TGTGCCACCCGCCGCTCTGGGGCCAACGTCCTGACTTTC.

This chain links TRBV6-6 with TRBJ2-1; D perhaps matches TRBD2 (6 bases). V lost 0 bases and J lost 8, with 14 bases in between. The germline gives CDR1 MNHNY, CDR2 SVGAGI (reference sequence). CDR3 length: 15 amino acids. In DNA form, the CDR3 reads TGTGCCAGCAGTTACTCTGGGGGAGGCGGGCATGAGCAGTTCTTC. It translates to CASSYSGGGGHEQFF.

This sequence joins TRBV12-3 or TRBV12-4 and TRBJ1-4; 9 bases align to TRBD1. The CDR3 is made up of 13 amino acids. V dropped 7 bases and J dropped 7; count of bases not matched to a gene: 4. DNA of the CDR3: TGTGCCAGCATTTTGACAGGGGGTGAAAAACTGTTTTTT. Protein: CASILTGGEKLFF.

This clone was detected only once. This chain connects TRBV30 to TRBJ2-7; 7 positions agree with TRBD1. The V gene's germline CDR1 is GTSNPN and CDR2 SVGIG (reference sequence). J lost 6 bases, V lost 2 bases, and 16 bases had no gene match. The CDR3 is 16 residues long. The CDR3 protein is CAWSPKQTGIRREQYF. DNA of the CDR3: TGTGCCTGGAGTCCAAAACAGACAGGGATTCGTCGCGAGCAGTACTTC.

The rearrangement links TRBV11-2 to TRBJ1-1, with D perhaps matching TRBD1 (5 bases). Germline V lookup: CDR1 SGHAT, CDR2 FQNNGV. The CDR3 loop spans 16 amino acids. V was cut by 5 bases and J by 5 bases, with 21 bases left in between. The CDR3 DNA reads as TGTGCCAGCAGCCAAATAGGGGTAGGCATCGCTACTGAAGCTTTCTTT. Residues: CASSQIGVGIATEAFF.

This sequence joins TRBV2 and TRBJ1-3; tentative D call: TRBD1 (5 bases). The CDR3 extends over 14 amino acids. Germline V gives CDR1 SNHLY, CDR2 FYNNEI. Trimming removed 7 bases at V and 0 bases at J, with 10 bases between. This CDR3 reads CASKAGHSGNTIYF. The DNA of the CDR3 is TGTGCCAGCAAGGCAGGACACTCTGGAAACACCATATATTTT. The whole variable domain, filled in from reference TRBV2 and TRBJ1-3, reads EPEVTQTPSHQVTQMGQEVILRCVPISNHLYFYWYRQILGQKVEFLVSFYNNEISEKSEIFDDQFSVERPDGSNFTLKIRSTKLEDSAMYFCASKAGHSGNTIYFGEGSWLTVV.

The gene calls are TRBV19 and TRBJ1-1; possibly TRBD1 for D (5 bases). V was trimmed by 5 bases and J by 4 bases, leaving 17 bases between them. Germline assignment: CDR1 LNHDA and CDR2 SQIVND (reference sequence). CDR3 length equals 15 residues. The CDR3 sequence: CASSWSGSGSTEAFF. Written as DNA, the CDR3 is TGTGCCAGTAGTTGGTCAGGGAGCGGGTCCACTGAAGCTTTCTTT. The variable domain in full, with the rest retrieved from reference TRBV19 and TRBJ1-1, is DGGITQSPKYLFRKEGQNVTLSCEQNLNHDAMYWYRQDPGQGLRLIYYSQIVNDFQKGDIAEGYSVSREKKESFPLTVTSAQKNPTAFYLCASSWSGSGSTEAFFGQGTRLTVV.

The chain links TRBV7-8 to TRBJ1-2; the D is unclear. The CDR3 loop spans 11 amino acids. V was trimmed by 1 base and J by 8 bases, leaving 5 bases between them. From germline, CDR1 is SGHVS and CDR2 FQNEAQ. CDR3 residues: CASSLGSGYTF. Written as DNA, the CDR3 is TGTGCCAGCAGCTTAGGATCCGGCTACACCTTC. Using reference TRBV7-8 and TRBJ1-2 for the parts outside the CDR3, the full variable domain is GAGVSQSPRYKVAKRGQDVALRCDPISGHVSLFWYQQALGQGPEFLTYFQNEAQLDKSGLPSDRFFAERPEGSVSTLKIQRTQQEDSAVYLCASSLGSGYTFGSGTRLTVV.

The chain recombines TRBV2 with TRBJ1-6; D not resolved. V was shortened by 1 base and J by 2 bases, with 9 bases between the two germline ends. The CDR3 is 16 amino acids. The germline CDR1 and CDR2 sequences are SNHLY and FYNNEI. DNA of the CDR3: TGTGCCAGCAGTGAAGGGGCAAGAACCTATAATTCACCCCTCCACTTT. It encodes CASSEGARTYNSPLHF.

This CDR3 is CASSLGASGSKTEAFF. The CDR3 coding sequence is TGTGCCAGCAGCTTAGGGGCGTCAGGGTCGAAGACTGAAGCTTTCTTT. This rearrangement joins TRBV7-3 to TRBJ1-1; a possible D gene is TRBD1 (5 bases). Germline assignment: CDR1 SGHTA and CDR2 FQGTGA. The CDR3 loop spans 16 amino acids. V lost 2 bases and J 5 bases, leaving 18 bases between the germline ends.